The 20 T cell receptor beta chains below were found in one sample sequenced in a study of T cells in women clearing cervical HPV infection. Some clones are missing from TCRdb's copy, which holds only in-frame ones; the method was immunoSEQ multiplex PCR. The sample spans around 18,000 clones; the ten largest clones claim roughly 7.9%. Sequencing input: blood buffy coat. These receptors came from a woman between 18 and 69 years old with a cervical HPV16 infection that either progressed to CIN3+ or cleared (not recorded which).

With respect to this clone: The CDR3 extends 3 residues past the end of the read, so its final part is completed from the germline J gene. This rearrangement joins TRBV11-2 to TRBJ1-2, with D possibly being TRBD1 (5 bases). Germline CDR1 and CDR2: SGHAT and FQNNGV. The CDR3 consists of 14 residues. The ends were cut back, 1 base at V and 6 bases at J, with 12 bases in the middle. Incomplete CDR3 DNA: TGTGCCAGCAGCTTAGTAGGGACTGCCAATGGC. Translated, it gives CASSLVGTANG. The entire CDR3 protein reads CASSLVGTANGYTF.

As regards this clone: The missing CDR3 end, 3 residues past where the read stops, is filled in from the germline J gene. The rearrangement links TRBV7-2 to TRBJ2-7, with 9 positions matching TRBD1. Germline V gene lookup returns CDR1 SGHTA and CDR2 FQGNSA. This CDR3 spans 15 amino acids. Losses at the gene ends were 1 base for V and 3 bases for J; bases not matched to a gene: 4. CDR3 sequence: CASSLGGTGYYEQYF. CDR3 bases read: TGTGCCAGCAGCTTAGGCGGGACAGGGTACTACGAG. The full variable domain, rest sourced from reference TRBV7-2 and TRBJ2-7, is GAGVSQSPSNKVTEKGKDVELRCDPISGHTALYWYRQSLGQGLEFLIYFQGNSAPDKSGLPSDRFSAERTGGSVSTLTIQRTQQEDSAVYLCASSLGGTGYYEQYFGPGTRLTVT.

The sequenced CDR3 bases are TGCAGTGCTAGTAAGCCTAGGGGGGGGGACTACGAG. It specifies CSASKPRGGDYE. The full CDR3 is CSASKPRGGDYEQYF. The rearrangement links TRBV20-1 to TRBJ2-7, with D maybe TRBD2 (7 bases). The read ends 3 residues early relative to the CDR3; the germline J gene fills the gap. Trimming pared 3 bases from V and 3 bases from J, leaving 18 bases between. The CDR3 is made up of 15 amino acids. Germline values: CDR1 DFQATT, CDR2 SNEGSKA (reference sequence).

About this clone: The DNA ends 3 residues before the CDR3 does, and the rest of the CDR3 is filled in from the germline J gene. The chain couples TRBV15 to TRBJ2-1; 10 nucleotides align to TRBD1. Per germline, CDR1 LNHNV and CDR2 YYDKDF (reference sequence). The length of the CDR3 is 16 residues. The V gene end was trimmed by 5 bases and the J gene end by 5 bases; junction bases not matched to a gene: 9. CDR3 DNA, as far as it was read: TGTGCCACCAGCTCCCCCGGGACAGGGGTGGACAATGAG. It encodes CATSSPGTGVDNE. In full, the CDR3 reads CATSSPGTGVDNEQFF.

On this clone itself: The read falls 3 residues short of the CDR3 end, and the missing part is taken from the germline J gene. The chain links TRBV10-2 to TRBJ1-3; D is perhaps TRBD1 (5 bases). The CDR3 loop spans 13 amino acids. Germline lookup yields CDR1 WSHSY and CDR2 SAAADI. V lost 8 bases, J lost 2 bases, and 10 bases lay in between. The CDR3 loop is CASQGAAGNTIYF. CDR3 DNA, as far as it was read: TGCGCCAGCCAGGGAGCAGCTGGAAACACC.

With respect to this clone: The CDR3 end lies 3 residues beyond the end of the read and is filled in from the germline J gene. V is TRBV6-2 or TRBV6-3 and J is TRBJ2-1; 8 positions agree with TRBD1. Per the germline V gene, CDR1 is MNHEY and CDR2 is SVGEGT. This CDR3 has 16 residues. Trimming took 1 base from V and 8 from J; bases not matched to a gene: 10. The CDR3 DNA, read in part, is TGTGCCAGCAGTTACTGGACAGGGTCGTCATTACATGAG. Translating gives CASSYWTGSSLHE. The whole CDR3 is CASSYWTGSSLHEQFF.

This clone ranks as medium-sized in terms of frequency. Sequencing ends 3 residues short of the CDR3 end; the germline J gene provides the rest. The chain employs TRBV20-1 and TRBJ1-1; TRBD1 matches 8 bases. The CDR3 length is 13 residues. CDR1 and CDR2 from the germline V gene are DFQATT and SNEGSKA (reference sequence). V shed 5 bases and J 4 bases; nucleotides not matched to a gene: 6. CDR3 DNA, as far as it was read: TGCAGTGCTCCGGGACAGGATTTCACTGAA. Its translation: CSAPGQDFTE. The CDR3 in full is CSAPGQDFTEAFF.

About this clone itself: Read sequence stops 3 residues before the CDR3 end, and the germline J gene provides the missing end. J is TRBJ2-3 and V is TRBV6-2 or TRBV6-3, with D perhaps TRBD2 (6 bases). V was trimmed by 6 bases and J by 2 bases, leaving 12 bases between them. CDR1 is MNHEY and CDR2 is SVGEGT in the germline V gene. This CDR3 comprises 14 residues. Partial CDR3 DNA: TGTGCCAGCAGAAAACTAGCAGCCACAGATACG. Translation gives CASRKLAATDT. The complete CDR3 sequence is CASRKLAATDTQYF.

In the case of this clone: The read halts 3 residues ahead of the CDR3 end, with the missing end drawn from the germline J gene. The V call is TRBV5-1, the J call TRBJ2-7; TRBD1 matches at 9 bases. This CDR3 has 16 residues. Losses at the gene ends were 2 bases for V and 3 bases for J; bases not matched to a gene: 9. The V gene's germline CDR1 is SGHRS and CDR2 YFSETQ. The DNA read from the CDR3 is TGCGCCAGCAGCTTAGAGGGACAGGGCTTTTTCTACGAG. Translated: CASSLEGQGFFYE. The CDR3 as a whole reads CASSLEGQGFFYEQYF. Drawing the rest from reference TRBV5-1 and TRBJ2-7, the complete variable domain is KAGVTQTPRYLIKTRGQQVTLSCSPISGHRSVSWYQQTPGQGLQFLFEYFSETQRNKGNFPGRFSGRQFSNSRSEMNVSTLELGDSALYLCASSLEGQGFFYEQYFGPGTRLTVT.

In the case of this clone: The read finishes 3 residues shy of the CDR3 end, and the germline J gene is used to complete it. This chain uses TRBV5-1 with TRBJ1-1, with D unclear. With 2 bases removed from V and 3 bases from J, the gap between germline ends came to 8 bases. The CDR3 is 13 amino acids. Germline CDR1 reads SGHRS; CDR2 reads YFSETQ. CDR3 protein: CASSFGGDTEAFF. CDR3 DNA, as far as it was read: TGCGCCAGCAGCTTTGGCGGGGACACTGAA. Supplemented by reference TRBV5-1 and TRBJ1-1, the full variable domain reads KAGVTQTPRYLIKTRGQQVTLSCSPISGHRSVSWYQQTPGQGLQFLFEYFSETQRNKGNFPGRFSGRQFSNSRSEMNVSTLELGDSALYLCASSFGGDTEAFFGQGTRLTVV.

Turning to this clone: Read data end 3 residues before the CDR3 end; the end is taken from the germline J gene. The V and J genes are TRBV5-6 and TRBJ2-5; TRBD1 might be the D (6 bases). Trimming removed 5 bases from V and 7 bases from J, with 15 bases in between. The CDR3 totals 13 residues. Germline CDR1 is SGHDT and CDR2 is YYEEEE. The CDR3 DNA, read in part, is TGTGCCAGCAGTTTAGCAGGGGTTGGGACC. The encoded protein is CASSLAGVGT. The complete CDR3 sequence is CASSLAGVGTQYF.

Comment on this clone: The read comes to an end 3 residues before the CDR3 does, leaving the germline J gene to fill in the end. V usage is TRBV2 and J usage is TRBJ2-2; a possible D gene is TRBD2 (6 bases). CDR1 and CDR2 (germline): SNHLY, FYNNEI. The CDR3 is made up of 18 amino acids. The V end lost 0 bases, the J end lost 5 bases, and 19 bases lay between the germline ends. CDR3 bases read: TGTGCCAGCAGTGAAGCGCTTCCGGGGGTATTACGGACCGGGGAG. Amino acid sequence: CASSEALPGVLRTGE. In full, the CDR3 is CASSEALPGVLRTGELFF.

With regard to this clone: Read coverage stops 3 residues before the CDR3 terminus; the germline J gene supplies the remainder. The rearrangement links TRBV5-1 to TRBJ2-7; 9 nucleotides line up with TRBD1. Germline V gene lookup returns CDR1 SGHRS and CDR2 YFSETQ. The CDR3 consists of 15 residues. The ends lost 2 bases at V and 5 bases at J; junction bases unmatched: 8. Here the CDR3 reads CASSFTDRGTDEQYF. The CDR3 DNA, read in part, is TGCGCCAGCAGCTTCACCGACAGGGGGACCGACGAG. Full variable domain (outside the CDR3, taken from reference TRBV5-1 and TRBJ2-7): KAGVTQTPRYLIKTRGQQVTLSCSPISGHRSVSWYQQTPGQGLQFLFEYFSETQRNKGNFPGRFSGRQFSNSRSEMNVSTLELGDSALYLCASSFTDRGTDEQYFGPGTRLTVT.

Of note for this clone: Sequencing ends 3 residues short of the CDR3 end; the germline J gene provides the rest. The chain couples TRBV5-4 to TRBJ1-2; D unresolved. CDR3 length equals 12 residues. Per germline, CDR1 SGHNT and CDR2 YYREEE (reference sequence). Trimming removed 2 bases at V and 7 bases at J, with 9 bases between. The CDR3 protein is CASSFLSGGYTF. CDR3 DNA (partial): TGTGCCAGCAGCTTCCTATCTGGTGGC.

Concerning this clone: The CDR3 is cut off 3 residues early in the read; its end comes from the germline J gene. The gene calls are TRBV20-1 and TRBJ1-1; no clear D. V was cut by 4 bases and J by 0 bases, with 6 bases left in between. The CDR3 totals 12 residues. Germline V gene lookup returns CDR1 DFQATT and CDR2 SNEGSKA (reference sequence). Partial CDR3 DNA: TGCAGTGCTACACAAATGAACACTGAA. Encoded protein: CSATQMNTE. The CDR3 in full is CSATQMNTEAFF.

Remarks on this clone: The junction differs from germline at one of its ends, possibly a read error. The observed sequence ends 3 residues before the CDR3 terminus, with the missing tail filled in from the germline J gene. This sequence joins TRBV7-9 and TRBJ1-2; D not certain. CDR3 length equals 12 residues. Germline V gene data show CDR1 as SEHNR and CDR2 as FQNEAQ (reference sequence). CDR3 sequence: CSSSSHTYGYTF. The CDR3 DNA, read in part, is TGTTCCAGCAGCTCCCACACCTATGGC.

A remark on this clone: The read halts 3 residues ahead of the CDR3 end, with the missing end drawn from the germline J gene. This sequence joins TRBV5-1 and TRBJ2-7; 7 bases line up with TRBD2. Germline V lookup: CDR1 SGHRS, CDR2 YFSETQ. The CDR3 contains 16 residues. V lost 4 bases and J lost 6; bases outside the gene matches: 16. The CDR3 loop reads CASSRPGTNRLSEQYF. The CDR3 DNA, read in part, is TGCGCCAGCAGCCGGCCCGGGACTAACCGCCTTTCCGAG.

A remark on this clone: Read sequence stops 3 residues before the CDR3 end, and the germline J gene provides the missing end. The chain has TRBV12-3 or TRBV12-4 and TRBJ1-2; 7 nucleotides match TRBD1. The CDR3 totals 15 residues. J lost 2 bases, V lost 5 bases, and 8 bases had no gene match. CDR3: CASSPSTGPNYGYTF. The DNA read from the CDR3 is TGTGCCAGCAGTCCATCGACAGGGCCCAACTATGGC.

A remark on this clone: The junction differs from germline at one of its ends, possibly a read error. The read is 3 residues too short to cover the CDR3 end, so that end is filled in from the germline J gene. V is TRBV9 and J is TRBJ1-6; maybe TRBD1 (6 bases). This CDR3 has 15 amino acids. In germline, CDR1 is SGDLS, CDR2 YYNGEE. The CDR3 reads CASSTGTSFNSPLHF. CDR3 DNA, as far as it was read: TGTGCCAGCAGCACAGGGACATCCTTTAATTCACCC.

A note on this clone: The CDR3 end is not reached by the read, which stops 3 residues before it; the germline J gene fills it in. This rearrangement joins TRBV20-1 to TRBJ2-1, with TRBD2 matching over 11 bases. Germline loops: CDR1 DFQATT, CDR2 SNEGSKA (reference sequence). The ends lost 5 bases at V and 7 bases at J; junction bases unmatched: 7. The CDR3 spans 14 residues. The chain's CDR3 is CSAYSGGAKNEQFF. Incomplete CDR3 DNA: TGCAGTGCTTATAGCGGGGGGGCCAAGAATGAG.